The present T cell receptor (beta chain) was sequenced within a study of control samples from healthy donors and cancer patients. Trimming took 8 bases from V and 6 from J, leaving 13 bases between them. The length of the CDR3 is 11 residues. Germline lookup yields CDR1 DFQATT and CDR2 SNEGSKA (reference sequence). The method was immunoSEQ multiplex PCR; TCRdb's version includes in-frame clones alone and lacks a portion of them. The table shows 150,000 to 200,000 clones, with more than 85% occurring only once. The sequenced sample was blood. The V gene is TRBV20-1, the J gene TRBJ1-2; D uncertain. This TCR derives from a woman aged 40 to 50 in good health. The CDR3 is CSSTRLDGYTF. The CDR3 DNA reads TGCAGTTCTACTAGATTGGATGGCTACACCTTC.